This is a list of T cell receptor beta chains from one sample in a study of PD-1 blockade in classical Hodgkin lymphoma. Libraries were prepared by immunoSEQ multiplex PCR; TCRdb keeps only in-frame clonotypes and omits some of them. The table lists 35,000 to 40,000 clones, around 88% of them singletons. The sample consisted of peripheral blood mononuclear cells (PBMCs), taken before the second cycle of nivolumab. Source of these receptors: a human donor with classical Hodgkin lymphoma. The CDR3 runs from the conserved cysteine through the conserved F or W. D genes are given only for firm matches. Clone sizes are given selectively: once, few, many, or a class where the clone is expanded.

>TRBV7-8|14|TRBD1|TRBJ1-5|.
CASSFYRGEQPQHF
TGTGCCAGCAGCTTTTACAGGGGGGAGCAGCCCCAGCATTTT
>TRBV27|21|TRBD2|TRBJ2-3|.
CASSHLKTLAGGGVSTDTQYF
TGTGCCAGCAGTCACCTAAAGACCCTAGCGGGAGGGGGGGTTAGCACAGATACGCAGTATTTT
>TRBV6-5|15|.|TRBJ2-7|.
CASSYSETTGDEQYF
TGTGCCAGCAGTTACTCGGAGACCACAGGCGACGAGCAGTACTTC
>TRBV7-9|15|.|TRBJ2-7|.
CASSLGPGEGYEQYF
TGTGCCAGCAGCTTAGGTCCAGGAGAGGGCTACGAGCAGTACTTC
>TRBV18|16|TRBD2|TRBJ2-2|.
CASSPPSGAFTGELFF
TGTGCCAGCTCACCTCCTAGCGGAGCCTTCACCGGGGAGCTGTTTTTT
>TRBV18|17|TRBD1|TRBJ2-1|.
CASSQGQGALTYNEQFF
TGTGCCAGCTCTCAAGGACAGGGGGCATTAACCTACAATGAGCAGTTCTTC
>TRBV6-1|11|.|TRBJ2-7|.
CASSYTYEQYF
TGTGCCAGCTCCTATACCTACGAGCAGTACTTC
>TRBV6-5|15|.|TRBJ2-3|once
CASSYRGRNTDTQYF
TGTGCCAGCAGTTACCGAGGGAGGAACACAGATACGCAGTATTTT
>TRBV5-5|15|.|TRBJ1-4|.
CASSLIWTPNEKLFF
TGTGCCAGCAGCTTGATATGGACCCCTAATGAAAAACTGTTTTTT
>TRBV4-1|11|.|TRBJ2-1|once
CASSLREEQFF
TGCGCCAGCAGCCTCCGGGAGGAGCAGTTCTTC
>TRBV28|14|TRBD1|TRBJ2-7|.
CASSTGQVFFEQYF
TGTGCCAGCAGTACAGGACAGGTATTTTTCGAGCAGTACTTC
>TRBV28|14|.|TRBJ2-1|.
CASRSSWQYNEQFF
TGTGCCAGCAGGTCCTCATGGCAGTACAATGAGCAGTTCTTC
>TRBV2|17|.|TRBJ1-2|.
CASSEAVIPRYGYGYTF
TGTGCCAGCAGTGAAGCAGTTATTCCCCGGTATGGCTATGGCTACACCTTC
>TRBV11-2|13|.|TRBJ2-5|once
CASSLDRSETQYF
TGTGCCAGCAGCCTTGACAGGTCGGAGACCCAGTACTTC
>TRBV7-9|15|TRBD1|TRBJ1-1|.
CATTLPGQGDTEAFF
TGTGCCACGACACTCCCGGGACAGGGGGACACTGAAGCTTTCTTT
>TRBV25-1|13|.|TRBJ2-7|few
CASKRGSAYEQYF
TGTGCCAGCAAAAGGGGGAGTGCCTACGAGCAGTACTTC
>TRBV29-1|13|.|TRBJ1-5|.
CSVLGQMNQPQHF
TGCAGCGTTCTAGGACAAATGAATCAGCCCCAGCATTTT
>TRBV5-1|14|.|TRBJ2-3|.
CASSLWGGADTQYF
TGCGCCAGCAGCTTGTGGGGGGGCGCGGATACGCAGTATTTT
>TRBV6-5|14|.|TRBJ2-5|.
CASSYSLGWETQYF
TGTGCCAGCAGTTACTCGTTGGGATGGGAGACCCAGTACTTC
>TRBV5-5|12|.|TRBJ1-1|.
CASSRPGGEAFF
TGTGCCAGCAGCCGTCCCGGGGGTGAAGCTTTCTTT
>TRBV4-1|19|TRBD2|TRBJ2-1|.
CASSLTQGAVAGGSNEQFF
TGCGCCAGCAGTCTAACTCAGGGGGCGGTAGCGGGAGGGAGCAATGAGCAGTTCTTC
>TRBV7-3|15|TRBD2|TRBJ2-5|.
CASSELAGVRETQYF
TGTGCCAGCTCGGAACTAGCGGGAGTGAGAGAGACCCAGTACTTC
>TRBV5-1|16|.|TRBJ1-1|.
CASSPGILNSHRAAFF
TGCGCCAGCAGCCCGGGAATCTTGAACTCCCATAGGGCAGCTTTCTTT
>TRBV10-2|14|.|TRBJ1-1|.
CASSERGPNTEAFF
TGCGCCAGCAGTGAAAGGGGCCCGAACACTGAAGCTTTCTTT
>TRBV6-5|14|.|TRBJ1-2|.
CASSYSPRGYGYTF
TGTGCCAGCAGTTACTCTCCTCGGGGTTATGGCTACACCTTC
>TRBV5-4|18|TRBD2|TRBJ2-3|.
CASSLAPLAGRSTDTQYF
TGTGCCAGCAGCTTGGCCCCACTAGCGGGACGATCCACAGATACGCAGTATTTT
>TRBV9|15|TRBD2|TRBJ2-1|.
CASSASGSHNNEQFF
TGTGCCAGCAGCGCGAGCGGGAGTCATAACAATGAGCAGTTCTTC
>TRBV4-1|12|.|TRBJ2-2|.
CASSLNTGELFF
TGCGCCAGCAGCCTAAACACCGGGGAGCTGTTTTTT
>TRBV4-1|15|.|TRBJ1-5|.
CASSQTGQRNQPQHF
TGCGCCAGCAGCCAAACCGGACAGAGAAATCAGCCCCAGCATTTT
>TRBV15|20|.|TRBJ1-2|.
CATSRDNPSQWDAPNYGYTF
TGTGCCACCAGCAGAGATAATCCCTCTCAGTGGGACGCGCCTAACTATGGCTACACCTTC
>TRBV4-1|15|.|TRBJ2-1|.
CASSHSRGTYNEQFF
TGCGCCAGCAGCCACTCCCGCGGCACCTACAATGAGCAGTTCTTC
>TRBV4-1|12|.|TRBJ2-3|.
CASSHETDTQYF
TGCGCCAGCAGTCATGAGACAGATACGCAGTATTTT
>TRBV25-1|13|.|TRBJ1-2|.
CASSVQSNYGYTF
TGTGCCAGCAGTGTACAGTCAAACTATGGCTACACCTTC